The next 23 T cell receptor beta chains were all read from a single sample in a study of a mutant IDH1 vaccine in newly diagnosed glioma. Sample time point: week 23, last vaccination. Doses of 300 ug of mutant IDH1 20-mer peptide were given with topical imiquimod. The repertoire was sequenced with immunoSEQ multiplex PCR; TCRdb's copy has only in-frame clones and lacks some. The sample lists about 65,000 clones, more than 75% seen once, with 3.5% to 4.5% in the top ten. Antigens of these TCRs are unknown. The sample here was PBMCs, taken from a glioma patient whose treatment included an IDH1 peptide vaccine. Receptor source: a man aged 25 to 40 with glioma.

The CDR3 loop reads CASSPPFPDTLEQFF. The DNA for the CDR3 is TGTGCCAGCAGTCCCCCTTTCCCAGACACATTAGAGCAGTTCTTC. The chain is built from TRBV27 and TRBJ2-1; D is unclear. CDR3 length equals 15 residues. Germline lookup yields CDR1 MNHEY and CDR2 SMNVEV (reference sequence). V gave up 5 bases and J gave up 10 bases, with 21 bases separating them.

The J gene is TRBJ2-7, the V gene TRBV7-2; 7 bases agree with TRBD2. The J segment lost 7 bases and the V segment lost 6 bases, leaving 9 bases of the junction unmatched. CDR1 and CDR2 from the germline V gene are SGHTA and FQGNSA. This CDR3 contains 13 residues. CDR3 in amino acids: CASSSRRGFEQYF. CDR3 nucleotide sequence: TGTGCCAGCAGTTCGCGGCGGGGGTTTGAGCAGTACTTC.

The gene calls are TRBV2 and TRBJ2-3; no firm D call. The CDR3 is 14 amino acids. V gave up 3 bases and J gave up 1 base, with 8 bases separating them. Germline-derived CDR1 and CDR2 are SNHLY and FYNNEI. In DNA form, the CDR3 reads TGTGCCAGCAGTGACGGCCAGGGCACAGATACGCAGTATTTT. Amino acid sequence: CASSDGQGTDTQYF.

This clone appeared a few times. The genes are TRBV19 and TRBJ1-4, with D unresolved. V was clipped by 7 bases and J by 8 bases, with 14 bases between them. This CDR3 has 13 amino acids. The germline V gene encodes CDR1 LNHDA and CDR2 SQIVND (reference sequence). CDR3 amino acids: CASMFGIGEKLFF. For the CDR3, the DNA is TGTGCCAGTATGTTTGGTATCGGGGAAAAACTGTTTTTT. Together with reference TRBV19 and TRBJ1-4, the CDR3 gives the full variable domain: DGGITQSPKYLFRKEGQNVTLSCEQNLNHDAMYWYRQDPGQGLRLIYYSQIVNDFQKGDIAEGYSVSREKKESFPLTVTSAQKNPTAFYLCASMFGIGEKLFFGSGTQLSVL.

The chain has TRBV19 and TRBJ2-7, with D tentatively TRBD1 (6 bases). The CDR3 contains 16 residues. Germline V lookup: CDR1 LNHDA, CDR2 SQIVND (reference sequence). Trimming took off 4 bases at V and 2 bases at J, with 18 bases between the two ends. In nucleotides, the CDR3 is TGTGCCAGTAGTAAAGAGGGCCTCTCAGGGGCCTACGAGCAGTACTTC. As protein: CASSKEGLSGAYEQYF.

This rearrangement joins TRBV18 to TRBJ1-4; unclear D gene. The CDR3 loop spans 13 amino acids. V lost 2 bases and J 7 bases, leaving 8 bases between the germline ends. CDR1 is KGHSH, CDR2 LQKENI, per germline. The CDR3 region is CASSPMGGEKLFF. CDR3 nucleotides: TGTGCCAGCTCACCAATGGGTGGTGAAAAACTGTTTTTT.

The CDR3 DNA is TGTGCCAGCAGCCCCCGGAGTCCCGTCTCCTACGAGCAGTACTTC. Translating it yields CASSPRSPVSYEQYF. V gene TRBV28 combines with J gene TRBJ2-7, with D unresolved. Trimming shortened V by 6 bases and J by 0 bases, and 15 bases separated the two germline ends. Per the germline V gene, CDR1 is MDHEN and CDR2 is SYDVKM. This CDR3 is 15 amino acids long.

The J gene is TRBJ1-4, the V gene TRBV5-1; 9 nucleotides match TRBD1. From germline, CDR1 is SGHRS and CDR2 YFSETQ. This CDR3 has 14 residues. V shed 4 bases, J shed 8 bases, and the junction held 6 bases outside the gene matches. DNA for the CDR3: TGCGCCAGCAGCGTACAGGGGGCTGGCGAAAAACTGTTTTTT. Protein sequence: CASSVQGAGEKLFF.

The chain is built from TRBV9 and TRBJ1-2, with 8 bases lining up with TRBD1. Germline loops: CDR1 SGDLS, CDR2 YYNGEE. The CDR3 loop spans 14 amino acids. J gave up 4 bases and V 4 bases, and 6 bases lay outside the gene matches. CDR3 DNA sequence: TGTGCCAGCAGCACTGGACAGGGAAGCTATGGCTACACCTTC. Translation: CASSTGQGSYGYTF.

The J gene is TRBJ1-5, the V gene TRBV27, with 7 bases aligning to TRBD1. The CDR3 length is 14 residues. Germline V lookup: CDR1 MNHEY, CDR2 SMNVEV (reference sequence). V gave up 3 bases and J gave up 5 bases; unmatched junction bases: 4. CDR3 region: CASSLTGNYQPQHF. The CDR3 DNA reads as TGTGCCAGCAGTTTGACAGGGAATTATCAGCCCCAGCATTTT.

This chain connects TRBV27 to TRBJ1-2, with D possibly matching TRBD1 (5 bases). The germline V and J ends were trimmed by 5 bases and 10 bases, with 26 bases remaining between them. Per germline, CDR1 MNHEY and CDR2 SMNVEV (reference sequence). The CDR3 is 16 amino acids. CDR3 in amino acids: CASSPTGRGRRIAYTF. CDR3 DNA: TGTGCCAGCAGTCCCACCGGGAGGGGAAGAAGGATAGCCTACACCTTC.

In DNA form, the CDR3 reads TGTGCCAGCAGCCCCACAGGGACCCAAGAGACCCAGTACTTC. Protein sequence: CASSPTGTQETQYF. V and J are TRBV7-9 and TRBJ2-5; a possible D gene is TRBD1 (6 bases). The CDR3 is 14 amino acids. Germline CDR1 SEHNR, CDR2 FQNEAQ (reference sequence). V was pared by 5 bases and J by 1 base, with 11 bases between. The full variable domain, completed using reference TRBV7-9 and TRBJ2-5, is DTGVSQNPRHKITKRGQNVTFRCDPISEHNRLYWYRQTLGQGPEFLTYFQNEAQLEKSRLLSDRFSAERPKGSFSTLEIQRTEQGDSAMYLCASSPTGTQETQYFGPGTRLLVL.

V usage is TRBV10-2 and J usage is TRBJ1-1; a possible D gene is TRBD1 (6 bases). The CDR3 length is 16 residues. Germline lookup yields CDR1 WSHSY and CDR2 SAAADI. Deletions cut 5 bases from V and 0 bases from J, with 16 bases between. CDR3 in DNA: TGCGCCAGCAGTAGGGAGACAGGCTTAATGAACACTGAAGCTTTCTTT. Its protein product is CASSRETGLMNTEAFF.

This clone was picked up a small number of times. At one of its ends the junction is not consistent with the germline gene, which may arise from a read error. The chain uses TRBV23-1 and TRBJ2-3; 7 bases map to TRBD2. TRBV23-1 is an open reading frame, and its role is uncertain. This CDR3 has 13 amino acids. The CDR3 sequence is CASGERVRYLAVF. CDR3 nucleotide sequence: TGCGCCAGCGGCGAGCGGGTCAGATACCTAGCGGTATTT.

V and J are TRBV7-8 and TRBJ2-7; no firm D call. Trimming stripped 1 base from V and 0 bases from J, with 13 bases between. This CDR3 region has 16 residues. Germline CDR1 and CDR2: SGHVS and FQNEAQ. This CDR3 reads CASSLGVVGTSYEQYF. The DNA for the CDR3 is TGTGCCAGCAGCTTAGGTGTTGTGGGCACCTCCTACGAGCAGTACTTC.

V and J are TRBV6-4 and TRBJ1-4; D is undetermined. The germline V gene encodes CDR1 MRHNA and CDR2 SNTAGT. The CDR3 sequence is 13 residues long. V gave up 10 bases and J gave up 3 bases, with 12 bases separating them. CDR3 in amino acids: CATGGNPNEKLFF. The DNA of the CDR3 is TGTGCCACAGGAGGAAATCCTAATGAAAAACTGTTTTTT.

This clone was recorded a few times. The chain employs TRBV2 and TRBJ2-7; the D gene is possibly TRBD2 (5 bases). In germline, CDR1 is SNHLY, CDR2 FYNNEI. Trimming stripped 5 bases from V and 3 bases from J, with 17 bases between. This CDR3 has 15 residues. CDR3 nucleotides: TGTGCCAGCAGTAACCCCGGAGGAAGGAGCTACGAGCAGTACTTC. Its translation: CASSNPGGRSYEQYF.

The CDR3 nucleotides read TGTGCCAGCAGAAACAGGGATAGCGCCGGGGAGCTGTTTTTT. Encoded protein: CASRNRDSAGELFF. V gene TRBV6-5 combines with J gene TRBJ2-2; a possible D gene is TRBD1 (6 bases). Per the germline V gene, CDR1 is MNHEY and CDR2 is SVGAGI. V was cut by 6 bases and J by 6 bases, with 14 bases left in between. The length of the CDR3 is 14 residues.

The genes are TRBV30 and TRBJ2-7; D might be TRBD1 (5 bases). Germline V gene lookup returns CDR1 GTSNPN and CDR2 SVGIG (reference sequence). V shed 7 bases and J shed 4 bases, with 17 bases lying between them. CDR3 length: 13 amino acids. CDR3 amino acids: CASAHRWSYEQYF. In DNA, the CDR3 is TGTGCCTCGGCCCACAGGTGGAGTTACGAGCAGTACTTC.

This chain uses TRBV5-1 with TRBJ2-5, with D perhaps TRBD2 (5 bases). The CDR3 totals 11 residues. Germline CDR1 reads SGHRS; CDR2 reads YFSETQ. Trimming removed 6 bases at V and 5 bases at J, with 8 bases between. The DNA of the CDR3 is TGCGCCAGCATGGACTGGGAGACCCAGTACTTC. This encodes CASMDWETQYF.

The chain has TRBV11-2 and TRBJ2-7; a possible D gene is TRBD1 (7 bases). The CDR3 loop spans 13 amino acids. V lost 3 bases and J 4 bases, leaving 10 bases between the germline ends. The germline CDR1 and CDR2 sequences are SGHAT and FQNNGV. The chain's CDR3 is CASSFQGGYEQYF. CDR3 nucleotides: TGTGCCAGCAGCTTCCAGGGGGGATACGAGCAGTACTTC.

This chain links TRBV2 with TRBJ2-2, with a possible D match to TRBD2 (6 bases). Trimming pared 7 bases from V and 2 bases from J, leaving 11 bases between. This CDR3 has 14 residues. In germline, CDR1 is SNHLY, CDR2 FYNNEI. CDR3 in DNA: TGTGCCAGCACTGGGGGGATAAACACCGGGGAGCTGTTTTTT. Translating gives CASTGGINTGELFF.

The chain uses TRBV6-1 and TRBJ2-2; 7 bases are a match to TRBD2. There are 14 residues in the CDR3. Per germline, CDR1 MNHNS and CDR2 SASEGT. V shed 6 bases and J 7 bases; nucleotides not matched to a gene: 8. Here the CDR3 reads CASRGGHTHGELFF. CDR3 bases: TGTGCCAGCAGGGGAGGGCACACACACGGGGAGCTGTTTTTT.